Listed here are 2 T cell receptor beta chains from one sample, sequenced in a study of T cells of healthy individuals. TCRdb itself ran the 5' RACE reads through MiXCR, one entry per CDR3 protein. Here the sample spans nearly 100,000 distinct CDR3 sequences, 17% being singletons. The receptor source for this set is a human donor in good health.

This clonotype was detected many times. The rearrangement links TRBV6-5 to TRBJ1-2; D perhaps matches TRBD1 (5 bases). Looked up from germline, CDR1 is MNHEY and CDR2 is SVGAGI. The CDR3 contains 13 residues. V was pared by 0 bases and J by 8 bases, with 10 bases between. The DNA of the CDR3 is TGTGCCAGCAGTTACTCGTCAGGGAGAGGCTACACCTTC. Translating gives CASSYSSGRGYTF.

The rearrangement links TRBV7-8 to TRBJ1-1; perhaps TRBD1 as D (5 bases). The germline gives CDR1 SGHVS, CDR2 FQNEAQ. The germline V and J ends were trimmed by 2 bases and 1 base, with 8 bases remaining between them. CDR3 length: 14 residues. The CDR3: CASSLLDKNTEAFF. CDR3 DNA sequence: TGTGCCAGCAGCTTATTGGACAAGAACACTGAAGCTTTCTTT.